A single sample is the source of the 26 T cell receptor beta chains below, sequenced in a study of cytomegalovirus exposure and HLA in healthy donors. PCR involved 60 Vbeta and 13 Jbeta primers. The protocol was immunoSEQ multiplex PCR, while the TCRdb copy is restricted to in-frame clones and leaves out a portion. The sample contains under 150,000 clones, 70% to 85% of which appear only once. Sequenced input: PBMCs. Receptor source: a male donor in good health and CMV-seronegative.

J is TRBJ1-1 and V is TRBV5-1; D remains unclear. Trimming stripped 2 bases from V and 6 bases from J, with 8 bases between. Germline lookup yields CDR1 SGHRS and CDR2 YFSETQ. This CDR3 region has 12 residues. The CDR3 DNA reads as TGCGCCAGCAGCTTACCCGGTCCTGAAGCTTTCTTT. Its protein is CASSLPGPEAFF.

In this sample, this clone turned up once. The J gene is TRBJ1-1, the V gene TRBV6-5; TRBD1 might be the D (6 bases). The V gene's germline CDR1 is MNHEY and CDR2 SVGAGI. The CDR3 spans 14 residues. With 2 bases removed from V and 7 bases from J, the gap between germline ends came to 14 bases. In nucleotides, the CDR3 is TGTGCCAGCAGTTACCTTCCGGGGGGCAGTGAAGCTTTCTTT. This translates into CASSYLPGGSEAFF.

The chain couples TRBV4-3 to TRBJ2-2; TRBD1 agrees at 9 bases. Germline V gene sequence: CDR1 LGHNA, CDR2 YSLEER. V was pared by 7 bases and J by 5 bases, with 8 bases of the junction left unmatched. This CDR3 contains 15 residues. The CDR3 coding sequence is TGCGCCAGCACCCAGGGACAGGGTGGAACCGGGGAGCTGTTTTTT. Residues: CASTQGQGGTGELFF.

The chain employs TRBV29-1 and TRBJ1-1; no clear D. Deletions cut 6 bases from V and 3 bases from J, with 17 bases between. The CDR3 spans 14 residues. Germline V gene lookup returns CDR1 SQVTM and CDR2 ANQGSEA. CDR3 residues: CSVEKRLEDTEAFF. In nucleotides, the CDR3 is TGCAGCGTCGAAAAAAGGCTGGAGGACACTGAAGCTTTCTTT.

CDR3 sequence reads: CAISAGQGIYGYTF. Here the CDR3 DNA reads TGTGCCATCAGTGCCGGACAGGGAATCTATGGCTACACCTTC. The rearrangement joins TRBV10-3 to TRBJ1-2; 8 bases are a match to TRBD1. The germline V gene has CDR1 ENHRY and CDR2 SYGVKD. The CDR3 sequence is 14 residues long. V lost 4 bases, J lost 4 bases, and 5 bases stayed unmatched.

The V gene is TRBV19, the J gene TRBJ2-3, with D possibly being TRBD2 (5 bases). Trimming cost V 5 bases and J 2 bases, with 11 bases left between them. The CDR3 spans 14 residues. Germline lookup yields CDR1 LNHDA and CDR2 SQIVND (reference sequence). CDR3 nucleotide sequence: TGTGCCAGTAGTTCCGCGAGGGACACAGATACGCAGTATTTT. Translating it yields CASSSARDTDTQYF.

This clone was observed once. V gene TRBV4-1 combines with J gene TRBJ2-3, with 10 bases lining up with TRBD2. V dropped 3 bases and J dropped 6; count of bases not matched to a gene: 12. The CDR3 has 17 amino acids. Germline CDR1 reads MGHRA; CDR2 reads YSYEKL. The CDR3 protein is CASSQGRASGRGDTQYF. The CDR3 DNA is TGCGCCAGCAGCCAGGGTAGGGCTAGCGGGAGAGGGGATACGCAGTATTTT.

V and J are TRBV6-6 and TRBJ1-5; D gene ambiguous. Deletions cut 0 bases from V and 7 bases from J, with 13 bases between. There are 15 residues in the CDR3. The germline V gene encodes CDR1 MNHNY and CDR2 SVGAGI (reference sequence). CDR3 protein: CASSYSTRERQPQHF. The CDR3 region has the DNA TGTGCCAGCAGTTACTCAACAAGAGAGCGGCAGCCCCAGCATTTT.

In its sample, this clone was seen a few times. CDR3 amino acids: CASSPSREAYTF. The CDR3 coding sequence is TGTGCCAGCAGCCCCTCCCGGGAGGCCTACACCTTC. The gene calls are TRBV2 and TRBJ1-2, with D hard to call. Looked up from germline, CDR1 is SNHLY and CDR2 is FYNNEI. Between the trimmed V and J ends, which lost 6 bases and 10 bases, there was a span of 15 bases. The CDR3 has 12 residues.

The rearrangement joins TRBV7-9 to TRBJ2-7; D perhaps matches TRBD2 (6 bases). Germline loops: CDR1 SEHNR, CDR2 FQNEAQ (reference sequence). The V end lost 0 bases, the J end lost 6 bases, and 12 bases lay between the germline ends. The length of the CDR3 is 14 residues. Here the CDR3 DNA reads TGTGCCAGCAGCTTAGCGAGCAGGGAGGTCGAGCAGTACTTC. This codes for CASSLASREVEQYF.

The chain links TRBV4-2 to TRBJ2-5; 8 nucleotides align to TRBD2. The assigned J gene may be wrong: the sequence end matches TRBJ2-7 better. Germline CDR1 reads LGHNA; CDR2 reads YNFKEQ. CDR3 length equals 16 residues. CDR3 in amino acids: CASSQGNSGEAYEQYF. The CDR3 coding sequence is TGTGCCAGCAGCCAGGGGAATAGCGGGGAAGCGTACGAGCAGTACTTC.

This rearrangement joins TRBV23-1 to TRBJ2-4; TRBD1 might be the D (6 bases). Being an ORF, TRBV23-1 has a function that is uncertain. The CDR3 has 16 amino acids. Trimming took off 7 bases at V and 0 bases at J, with 16 bases between the two ends. CDR3 region: CASTHRDTLAKNIQYF. DNA of the CDR3: TGCGCCAGCACTCACCGGGACACTCTAGCCAAAAACATTCAGTACTTC.

The rearrangement uses TRBV27 and TRBJ2-1, with 9 positions matching TRBD2. The CDR3 is 17 residues long. Trimming took 5 bases from V and 5 from J; bases not matched to a gene: 13. Germline lookup yields CDR1 MNHEY and CDR2 SMNVEV (reference sequence). CDR3 DNA: TGTGCCAGCAGTCAACCCCTGGGCGGGAGGGCCCACAATGAGCAGTTCTTC. As protein: CASSQPLGGRAHNEQFF.

The chain couples TRBV29-1 to TRBJ1-1; D may be TRBD1 (5 bases). Trimming shortened V by 6 bases and J by 1 base, and 15 bases separated the two germline ends. The CDR3 is 14 amino acids. In germline, CDR1 is SQVTM, CDR2 ANQGSEA. CDR3 amino acids: CSVHPGTRNTEAFF. Written as DNA, the CDR3 is TGCAGCGTGCACCCAGGGACTCGGAACACTGAAGCTTTCTTT. Supplemented by reference TRBV29-1 and TRBJ1-1, the full variable domain reads SAVISQKPSRDICQRGTSLTIQCQVDSQVTMMFWYRQQPGQSLTLIATANQGSEATYESGFVIDKFPISRPNLTFSTLTVSNMSPEDSSIYLCSVHPGTRNTEAFFGQGTRLTVV.

The chain couples TRBV9 to TRBJ1-5; a weak D match, TRBD1 (5 bases). Germline loops: CDR1 SGDLS, CDR2 YYNGEE. The CDR3 is 14 residues long. V lost 0 bases to trimming and J lost 9 bases, with 13 bases between them. The DNA of the CDR3 is TGTGCCAGCAGCGTAGAGGGGAGGTGGGGGCCCCAGCATTTT. Translating it yields CASSVEGRWGPQHF.

V gene TRBV29-1 combines with J gene TRBJ1-1; D possibly corresponds to TRBD1 (5 bases). The CDR3 has 12 amino acids. Trimming cost V 4 bases and J 0 bases, with 6 bases left between them. Germline CDR1 reads SQVTM; CDR2 reads ANQGSEA. CDR3 region: CSVGTLNTEAFF. In DNA form, the CDR3 reads TGCAGCGTTGGGACATTGAACACTGAAGCTTTCTTT. The full variable domain, completed using reference TRBV29-1 and TRBJ1-1, is SAVISQKPSRDICQRGTSLTIQCQVDSQVTMMFWYRQQPGQSLTLIATANQGSEATYESGFVIDKFPISRPNLTFSTLTVSNMSPEDSSIYLCSVGTLNTEAFFGQGTRLTVV.

The rearrangement uses TRBV9 and TRBJ2-5; D is perhaps TRBD1 (6 bases). Trimming took off 5 bases at V and 2 bases at J, with 22 bases between the two ends. This CDR3 is 17 amino acids long. The germline V gene encodes CDR1 SGDLS and CDR2 YYNGEE. CDR3 residues: CASSETTGLGVQETQYF. The CDR3 coding sequence is TGTGCCAGCAGTGAGACAACAGGGTTGGGAGTTCAAGAGACCCAGTACTTC.

The genes are TRBV5-4 and TRBJ2-5, with 9 nucleotides matching TRBD2. CDR3 length equals 15 residues. V was pared by 3 bases and J by 0 bases, with 3 bases of the junction left unmatched. CDR1 and CDR2 (germline): SGHNT, YYREEE (reference sequence). The CDR3 protein is CASSYGTSYQETQYF. The CDR3 coding sequence is TGTGCCAGCAGCTATGGGACTAGCTACCAAGAGACCCAGTACTTC.

As for this clone: Its ends do not fully match the called genes, so a read error is possible. The rearrangement uses TRBV7-9 and TRBJ1-1; D unclear. In germline, CDR1 is SEHNR, CDR2 FQNEAQ (reference sequence). This CDR3 has 14 amino acids. CDR3 amino acids: CSSDVSGSHSEAFF. The CDR3, as DNA: TGTTCCAGCGACGTTAGCGGTAGCCATTCCGAAGCTTTCTTT.

The V and J genes are TRBV27 and TRBJ2-2; 8 bases match TRBD2. The CDR3 covers 16 residues. Germline assignment: CDR1 MNHEY and CDR2 SMNVEV (reference sequence). Trimming at V came to 3 bases and at J to 2 bases, leaving 5 bases not matched to a gene. CDR3 in DNA: TGTGCCAGCAGTTTCCTAGCGGGCCACAACACCGGGGAGCTGTTTTTT. Amino acids: CASSFLAGHNTGELFF.

The rearrangement links TRBV28 to TRBJ2-1; perhaps TRBD1 as D (6 bases). The CDR3 length is 13 residues. The V end lost 3 bases, the J end lost 8 bases, and 11 bases lay between the germline ends. Germline V gene lookup returns CDR1 MDHEN and CDR2 SYDVKM. This CDR3 reads CASSFQGSDEQFF. In DNA, the CDR3 is TGTGCCAGCAGTTTCCAGGGGAGCGATGAGCAGTTCTTC.

V is TRBV6-6 and J is TRBJ2-7; TRBD2 agrees at 8 bases. The trim removed 7 bases at V and 2 bases at J, leaving 4 bases unmatched. The germline V gene has CDR1 MNHNY and CDR2 SVGAGI (reference sequence). There are 13 residues in the CDR3. The CDR3 loop is CASNSGATYEQYF. Here the CDR3 DNA reads TGTGCCAGCAATAGCGGGGCTACCTACGAGCAGTACTTC.

The rearrangement uses TRBV9 and TRBJ2-1; no reliable D call. CDR1 and CDR2 from the germline V gene are SGDLS and YYNGEE. The CDR3 runs to 12 residues. Between the trimmed V and J ends, which lost 4 bases and 7 bases, there was a span of 9 bases. Here the CDR3 reads CASSFSLNEQFF. The DNA of the CDR3 is TGTGCCAGCAGCTTCTCGTTAAATGAGCAGTTCTTC.

The chain employs TRBV15 and TRBJ2-1; possibly TRBD1 for D (5 bases). Trimming took off 2 bases at V and 3 bases at J, with 8 bases between the two ends. This CDR3 is built from 14 residues. The germline gives CDR1 LNHNV, CDR2 YYDKDF (reference sequence). CDR3 nucleotide sequence: TGTGCCACCAGCAGACAGGGTATCTACAATGAGCAGTTCTTC. The encoded protein is CATSRQGIYNEQFF.

This clone was seen once. The rearrangement links TRBV11-2 to TRBJ1-1; D remains unclear. The germline CDR1 and CDR2 sequences are SGHAT and FQNNGV. The CDR3 length is 13 residues. V shed 3 bases and J shed 3 bases, with 8 bases lying between them. The CDR3 nucleotides read TGTGCCAGCAGCTTGGATGAGGACACTGAAGCTTTCTTT. Its protein is CASSLDEDTEAFF.

The V call is TRBV6-5, the J call TRBJ1-2; weak D call: TRBD1 (6 bases). From germline, CDR1 is MNHEY and CDR2 SVGAGI. V was pared by 9 bases and J by 8 bases, with 19 bases between. The CDR3 has 13 residues. In DNA form, the CDR3 reads TGTGCCAGTTACCGCCGGGGGGCGGGGGGCTACACCTTC. Amino acids: CASYRRGAGGYTF.